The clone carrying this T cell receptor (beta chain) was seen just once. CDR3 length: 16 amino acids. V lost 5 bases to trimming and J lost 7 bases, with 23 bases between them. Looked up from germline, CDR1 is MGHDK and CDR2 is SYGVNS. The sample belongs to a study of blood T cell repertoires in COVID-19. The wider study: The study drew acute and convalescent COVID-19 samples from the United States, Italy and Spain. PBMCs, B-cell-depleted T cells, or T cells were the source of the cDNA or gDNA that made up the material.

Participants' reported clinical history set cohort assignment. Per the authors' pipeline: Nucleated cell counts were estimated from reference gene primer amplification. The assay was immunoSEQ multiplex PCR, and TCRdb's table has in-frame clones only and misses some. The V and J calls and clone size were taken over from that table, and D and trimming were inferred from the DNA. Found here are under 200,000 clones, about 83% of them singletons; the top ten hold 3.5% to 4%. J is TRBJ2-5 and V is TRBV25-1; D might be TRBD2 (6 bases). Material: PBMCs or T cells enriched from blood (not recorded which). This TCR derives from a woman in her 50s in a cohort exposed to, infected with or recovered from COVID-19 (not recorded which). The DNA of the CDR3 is TGTGCCAGCAGTTTGGCTAGCGTTTCTGGAGGGTTGACCCAGTACTTC. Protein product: CASSLASVSGGLTQYF. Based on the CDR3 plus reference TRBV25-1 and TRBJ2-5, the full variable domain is EADIYQTPRYLVIGTGKKITLECSQTMGHDKMYWYQQDPGMELHLIHYSYGVNSTEKGDLSSESTVSRIRTEHFPLTLESARPSHTSQYLCASSLASVSGGLTQYFGPGTRLLVL.